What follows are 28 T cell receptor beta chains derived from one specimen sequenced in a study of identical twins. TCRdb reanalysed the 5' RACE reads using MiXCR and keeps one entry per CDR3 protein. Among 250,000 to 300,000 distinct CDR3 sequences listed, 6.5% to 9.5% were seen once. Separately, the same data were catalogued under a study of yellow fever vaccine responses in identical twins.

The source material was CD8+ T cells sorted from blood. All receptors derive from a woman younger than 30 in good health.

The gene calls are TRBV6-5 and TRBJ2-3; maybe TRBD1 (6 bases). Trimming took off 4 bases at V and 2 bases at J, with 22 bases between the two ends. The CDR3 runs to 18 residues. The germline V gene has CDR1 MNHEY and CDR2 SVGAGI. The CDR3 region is CASSSTLGSGAVTDTQYF. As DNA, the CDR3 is TGTGCCAGCAGTTCGACCCTCGGGTCAGGGGCCGTCACAGATACGCAGTATTTT.

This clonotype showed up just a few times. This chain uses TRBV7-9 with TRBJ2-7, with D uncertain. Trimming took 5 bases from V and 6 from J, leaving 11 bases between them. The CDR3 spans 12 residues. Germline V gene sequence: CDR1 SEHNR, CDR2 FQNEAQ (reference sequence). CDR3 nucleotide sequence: TGTGCCAGCAGCCCAAACCCGTTCGAGCAGTACTTC. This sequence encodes CASSPNPFEQYF.

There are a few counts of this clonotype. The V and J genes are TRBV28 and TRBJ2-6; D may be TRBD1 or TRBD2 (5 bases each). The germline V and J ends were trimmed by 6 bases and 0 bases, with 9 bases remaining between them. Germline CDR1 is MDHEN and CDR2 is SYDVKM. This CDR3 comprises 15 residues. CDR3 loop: CASRGTSSGANVLTF. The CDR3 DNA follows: TGTGCCAGCAGGGGGACGAGCTCTGGGGCCAACGTCCTGACTTTC. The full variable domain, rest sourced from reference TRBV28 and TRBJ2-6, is DVKVTQSSRYLVKRTGEKVFLECVQDMDHENMFWYRQDPGLGLRLIYFSYDVKMKEKGDIPEGYSVSREKKERFSLILESASTNQTSMYLCASRGTSSGANVLTFGAGSRLTVL.

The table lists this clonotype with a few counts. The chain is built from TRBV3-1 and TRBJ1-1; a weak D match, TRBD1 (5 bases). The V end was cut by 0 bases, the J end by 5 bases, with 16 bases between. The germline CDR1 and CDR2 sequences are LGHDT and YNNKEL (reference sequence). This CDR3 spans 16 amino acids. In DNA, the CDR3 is TGTGCCAGCAGCCAAGATCTAAGCAGGGTGGGTACTGAAGCTTTCTTT. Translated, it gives CASSQDLSRVGTEAFF.

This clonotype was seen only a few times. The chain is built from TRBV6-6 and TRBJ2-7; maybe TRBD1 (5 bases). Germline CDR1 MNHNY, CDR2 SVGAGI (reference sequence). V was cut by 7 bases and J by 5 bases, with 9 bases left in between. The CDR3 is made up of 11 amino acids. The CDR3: CASTDSHEQYF. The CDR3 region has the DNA TGTGCCAGCACCGACAGTCACGAGCAGTACTTC.

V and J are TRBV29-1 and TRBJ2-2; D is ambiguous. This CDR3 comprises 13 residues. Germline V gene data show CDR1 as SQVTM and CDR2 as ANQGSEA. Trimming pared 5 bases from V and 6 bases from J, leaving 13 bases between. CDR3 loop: CSVLGWSAGELFF. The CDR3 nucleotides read TGCAGCGTTCTGGGGTGGTCTGCCGGGGAGCTGTTTTTT.

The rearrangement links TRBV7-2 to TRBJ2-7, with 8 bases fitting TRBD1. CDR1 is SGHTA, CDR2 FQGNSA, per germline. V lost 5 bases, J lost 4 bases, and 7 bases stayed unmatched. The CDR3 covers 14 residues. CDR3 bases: TGTGCCAGCAGCGATGGGACAGGAGTATACGAGCAGTACTTC. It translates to CASSDGTGVYEQYF.

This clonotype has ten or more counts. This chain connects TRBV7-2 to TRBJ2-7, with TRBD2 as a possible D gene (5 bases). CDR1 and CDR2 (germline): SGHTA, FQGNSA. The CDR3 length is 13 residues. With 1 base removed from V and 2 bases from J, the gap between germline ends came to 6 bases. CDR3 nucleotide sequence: TGTGCCAGCAGCTTAGTAGCGACCTACGAGCAGTACTTC. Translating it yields CASSLVATYEQYF.

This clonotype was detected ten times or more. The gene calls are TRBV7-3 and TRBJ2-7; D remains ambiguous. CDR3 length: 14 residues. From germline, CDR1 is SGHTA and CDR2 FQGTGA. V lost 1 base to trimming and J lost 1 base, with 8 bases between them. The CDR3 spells CASSLNPGSYEQYF. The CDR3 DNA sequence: TGTGCCAGCAGCTTAAACCCCGGTTCCTACGAGCAGTACTTC.

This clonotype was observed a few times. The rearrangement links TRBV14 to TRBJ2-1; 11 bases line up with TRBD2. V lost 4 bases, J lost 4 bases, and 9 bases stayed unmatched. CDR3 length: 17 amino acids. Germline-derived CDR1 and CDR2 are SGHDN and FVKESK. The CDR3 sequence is CASSPGLAVLGYNEQFF. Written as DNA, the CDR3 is TGTGCCAGCAGCCCGGGACTAGCGGTCCTAGGGTACAATGAGCAGTTCTTC.

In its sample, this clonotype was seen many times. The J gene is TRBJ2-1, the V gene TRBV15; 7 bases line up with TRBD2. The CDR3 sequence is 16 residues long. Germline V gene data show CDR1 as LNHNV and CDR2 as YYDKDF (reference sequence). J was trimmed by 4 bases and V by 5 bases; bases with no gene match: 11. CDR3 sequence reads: CATSVPGSGTYNEQFF. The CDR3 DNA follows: TGTGCCACCAGCGTTCCGGGGAGCGGGACTTACAATGAGCAGTTCTTC.

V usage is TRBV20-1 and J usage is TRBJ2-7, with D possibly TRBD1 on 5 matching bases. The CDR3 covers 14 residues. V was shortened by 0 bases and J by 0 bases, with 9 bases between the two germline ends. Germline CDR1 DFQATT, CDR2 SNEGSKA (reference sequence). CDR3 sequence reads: CSARDWQGSYEQYF. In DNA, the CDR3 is TGCAGTGCTAGAGATTGGCAGGGCTCCTACGAGCAGTACTTC.

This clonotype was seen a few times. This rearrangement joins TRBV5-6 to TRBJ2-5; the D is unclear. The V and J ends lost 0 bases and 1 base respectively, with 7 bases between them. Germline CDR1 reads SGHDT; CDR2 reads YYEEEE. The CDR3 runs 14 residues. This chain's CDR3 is CASSLAHPQETQYF. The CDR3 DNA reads TGTGCCAGCAGCTTGGCCCATCCCCAAGAGACCCAGTACTTC.

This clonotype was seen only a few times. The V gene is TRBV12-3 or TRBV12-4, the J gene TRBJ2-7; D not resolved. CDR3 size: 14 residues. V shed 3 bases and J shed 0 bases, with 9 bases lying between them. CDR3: CASSFWSSSYEQYF. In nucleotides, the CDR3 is TGTGCCAGCAGTTTTTGGAGTAGCTCCTACGAGCAGTACTTC.

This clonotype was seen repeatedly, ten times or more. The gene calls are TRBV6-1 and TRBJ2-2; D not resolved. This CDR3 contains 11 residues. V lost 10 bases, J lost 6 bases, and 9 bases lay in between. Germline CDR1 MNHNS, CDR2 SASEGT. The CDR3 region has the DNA TGTGCCACTATAGTAGCCGGGGAGCTGTTTTTT. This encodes CATIVAGELFF.

CDR3: CASSHMGGGVGTDTQYF. CDR3 DNA: TGCGCCAGCAGCCACATGGGCGGGGGCGTCGGAACAGATACGCAGTATTTT. This sequence joins TRBV4-1 and TRBJ2-3; possibly TRBD2 for D (7 bases). This CDR3 has 17 amino acids. Trimming stripped 3 bases from V and 3 bases from J, with 19 bases between. Germline V lookup: CDR1 MGHRA, CDR2 YSYEKL.

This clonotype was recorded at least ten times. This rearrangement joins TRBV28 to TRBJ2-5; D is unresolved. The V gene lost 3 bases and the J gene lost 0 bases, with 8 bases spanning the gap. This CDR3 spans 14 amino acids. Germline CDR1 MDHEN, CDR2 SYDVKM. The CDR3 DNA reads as TGTGCCAGCAGTTTGGAGCCGTACCAAGAGACCCAGTACTTC. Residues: CASSLEPYQETQYF.

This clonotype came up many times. The CDR3 bases are TGCAGTGCTAGGGGCCAGGGAAATTACAATGAGCAGTTCTTC. Its translation is CSARGQGNYNEQFF. This rearrangement joins TRBV20-1 to TRBJ2-1; D is perhaps TRBD1 (5 bases). The CDR3 consists of 14 residues. V was pared by 3 bases and J by 4 bases, with 13 bases between. Germline CDR1 is DFQATT and CDR2 is SNEGSKA (reference sequence).

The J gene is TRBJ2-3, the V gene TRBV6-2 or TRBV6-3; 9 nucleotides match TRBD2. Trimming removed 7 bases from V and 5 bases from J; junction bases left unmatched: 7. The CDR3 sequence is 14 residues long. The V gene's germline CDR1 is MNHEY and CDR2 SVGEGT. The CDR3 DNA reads TGTGCCAGCAACCCGGGACTAGCAGGAGATACGCAGTATTTT. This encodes CASNPGLAGDTQYF.

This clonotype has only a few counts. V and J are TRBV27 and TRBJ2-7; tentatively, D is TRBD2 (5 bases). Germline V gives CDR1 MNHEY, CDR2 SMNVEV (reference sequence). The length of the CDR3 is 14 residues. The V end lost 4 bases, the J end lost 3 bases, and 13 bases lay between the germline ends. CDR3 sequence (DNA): TGTGCCAGCAGTTCCAGCGGCTGGGGCTACGAGCAGTACTTC. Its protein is CASSSSGWGYEQYF.

Here the CDR3 DNA reads TGTGCCAGCAGTCCCCGGCTAGCGGAGGGTGAGCAGTTCTTC. This codes for CASSPRLAEGEQFF. This chain joins TRBV27 and TRBJ2-1; 7 nucleotides agree with TRBD2. Germline-derived CDR1 and CDR2 are MNHEY and SMNVEV (reference sequence). The CDR3 is 14 residues long. V lost 5 bases and J lost 9; bases outside the gene matches: 10.

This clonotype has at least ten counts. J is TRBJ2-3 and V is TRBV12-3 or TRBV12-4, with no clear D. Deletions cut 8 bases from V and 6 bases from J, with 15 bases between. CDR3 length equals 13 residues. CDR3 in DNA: TGTGCCAGCCGCCCGAAATTTTCCGATACGCAGTATTTT. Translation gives CASRPKFSDTQYF.

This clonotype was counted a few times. The CDR3 DNA follows: TGTGCCAGCAGTTTTGATCCAGGCGACTACGAGCAGTACTTC. Amino acid sequence: CASSFDPGDYEQYF. The chain carries TRBV28 and TRBJ2-7; D unclear. V lost 3 bases, J lost 3 bases, and 12 bases lay in between. The germline V gene encodes CDR1 MDHEN and CDR2 SYDVKM. This CDR3 comprises 14 residues. Full variable domain (rest looked up from reference TRBV28 and TRBJ2-7): DVKVTQSSRYLVKRTGEKVFLECVQDMDHENMFWYRQDPGLGLRLIYFSYDVKMKEKGDIPEGYSVSREKKERFSLILESASTNQTSMYLCASSFDPGDYEQYFGPGTRLTVT.

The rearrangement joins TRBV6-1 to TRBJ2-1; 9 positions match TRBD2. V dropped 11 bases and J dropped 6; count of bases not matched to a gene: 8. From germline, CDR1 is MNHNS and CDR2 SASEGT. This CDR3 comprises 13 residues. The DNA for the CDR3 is TGTGCCGCTGGGGCGGGAGGGGGCAATGAGCAGTTCTTC. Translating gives CAAGAGGGNEQFF.

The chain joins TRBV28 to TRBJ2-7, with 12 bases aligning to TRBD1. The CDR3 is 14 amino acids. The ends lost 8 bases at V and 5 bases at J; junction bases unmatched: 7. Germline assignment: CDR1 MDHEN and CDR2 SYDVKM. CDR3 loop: CASSTGTGGHEQYF. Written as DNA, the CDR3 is TGTGCCAGCTCCACCGGGACAGGGGGCCACGAGCAGTACTTC.

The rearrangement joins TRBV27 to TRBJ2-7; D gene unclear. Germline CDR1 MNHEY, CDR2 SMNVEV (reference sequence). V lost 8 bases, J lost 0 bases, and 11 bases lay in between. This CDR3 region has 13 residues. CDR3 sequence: CASGELDSYEQYF. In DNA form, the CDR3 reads TGTGCCAGCGGGGAACTCGACTCCTACGAGCAGTACTTC.

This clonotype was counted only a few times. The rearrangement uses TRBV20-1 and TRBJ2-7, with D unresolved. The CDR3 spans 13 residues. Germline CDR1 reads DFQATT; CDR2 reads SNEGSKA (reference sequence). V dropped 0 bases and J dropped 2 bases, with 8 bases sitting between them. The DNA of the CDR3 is TGCAGTGCTAGAGAAAGCAGGCCCTACGAGCAGTACTTC. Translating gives CSARESRPYEQYF.

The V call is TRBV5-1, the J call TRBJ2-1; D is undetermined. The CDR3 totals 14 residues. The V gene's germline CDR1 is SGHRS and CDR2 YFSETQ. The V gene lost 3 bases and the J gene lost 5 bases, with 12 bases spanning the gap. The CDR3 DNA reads TGCGCCAGCAGCTCCTCGTTACTCAACAATGAGCAGTTCTTC. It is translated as CASSSSLLNNEQFF. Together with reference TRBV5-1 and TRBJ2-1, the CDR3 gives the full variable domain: KAGVTQTPRYLIKTRGQQVTLSCSPISGHRSVSWYQQTPGQGLQFLFEYFSETQRNKGNFPGRFSGRQFSNSRSEMNVSTLELGDSALYLCASSSSLLNNEQFFGPGTRLTVL.